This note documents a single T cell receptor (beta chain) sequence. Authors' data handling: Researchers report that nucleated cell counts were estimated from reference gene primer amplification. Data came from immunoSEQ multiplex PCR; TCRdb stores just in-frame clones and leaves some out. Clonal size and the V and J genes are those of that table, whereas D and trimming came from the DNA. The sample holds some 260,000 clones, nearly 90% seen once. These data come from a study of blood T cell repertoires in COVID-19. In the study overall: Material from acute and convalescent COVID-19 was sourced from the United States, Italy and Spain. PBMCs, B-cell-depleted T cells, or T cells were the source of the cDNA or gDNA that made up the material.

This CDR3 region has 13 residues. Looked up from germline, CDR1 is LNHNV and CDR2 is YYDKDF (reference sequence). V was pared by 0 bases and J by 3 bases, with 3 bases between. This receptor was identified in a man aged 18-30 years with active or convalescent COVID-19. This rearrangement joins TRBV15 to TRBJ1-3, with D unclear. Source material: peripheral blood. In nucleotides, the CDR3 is TGTGCCACCAGCAGAGATTATGGAAACACCATATATTTT. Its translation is CATSRDYGNTIYF.